This TCR beta chain was sequenced in a study of T cells and Merkel cell carcinoma outcomes. Study outcomes and limitations: Repertoire plus T-cell density reportedly predicted Merkel cell carcinoma outcomes.

Comment on this clone: Antigen specificity is unknown.

V lost 0 bases and J lost 7, with 7 bases in between. The CDR3 length is 13 residues. From germline, CDR1 is SGHRS and CDR2 YFSETQ. Generated by immunoSEQ multiplex PCR, the TCRdb table keeps only in-frame clones and is missing some. The table shows 15,000 to 19,000 clones, with over 70% occurring only once. Sequenced sample: tumor tissue from Merkel cell carcinoma. The chain couples TRBV5-1 to TRBJ2-2; D gene unclear. This receptor was identified in a human donor with Merkel cell carcinoma. The CDR3 nucleotides are TGCGCCAGCAGCTTGGACAACGGCGGGGAGCTGTTTTTT. As protein: CASSLDNGGELFF.